One and the same sample provided the 12 T cell receptor delta chains below, sequenced in a study of gammadelta T cells in human blood. TCRdb reanalyzed the RT-PCR reads using CATT. The repertoire holds fewer than 1,500 delta-chain clones, with 8.3% as singletons. Sequenced material: non-Vgamma9Vdelta2 gamma-delta T cells from adult blood. Receptors originate from a human donor.

This clone was detected only a few times. This chain uses TRDV1 with TRDJ1, with 13 positions matching TRDD3. V dropped 0 bases and J dropped 1; count of bases not matched to a gene: 14. CDR1 TSWWSYY and CDR2 QGS come from the germline V gene. The length of the CDR3 is 21 residues. The CDR3 DNA follows: TGTGCTCTTGGGGAACTATCCTGCCACAACTGGGGGATACGGGGCACCGATAAACTCATCTTT. This sequence encodes CALGELSCHNWGIRGTDKLIF.

This clone is judged large. This sample also contains other DNA sequences that code for the same CDR3. The chain carries TRDV1 and TRDJ1; 13 bases align to TRDD3. With 1 base clipped from V and 0 bases from J, the junction kept 14 bases outside the gene matches. The CDR3 runs 21 residues. Germline CDR1 TSWWSYY, CDR2 QGS. The CDR3 loop reads CALGERNYWGIRGYYTDKLIF. The CDR3 DNA is TGTGCTCTTGGGGAACGAAACTACTGGGGGATACGCGGGTATTACACCGATAAACTCATCTTT.

By frequency in the sample, this clone is large (0.1 to 1%). J is TRDJ1 and V is TRDV1; D is unresolved. The germline V and J ends were trimmed by 0 bases and 0 bases, with 14 bases remaining between them. The CDR3 is 17 amino acids. The germline V gene encodes CDR1 TSWWSYY and CDR2 QGS. The CDR3 DNA reads as TGTGCTCTTGGGGAACTCCGACCCTCTCGTTACACCGATAAACTCATCTTT. Protein product: CALGELRPSRYTDKLIF.

The V and J genes are TRDV1 and TRDJ1; 13 bases agree with TRDD3. Unmatched junction bases numbered 38, after V lost 2 bases and J lost 8 bases. This CDR3 is built from 26 residues. Germline CDR1 and CDR2: TSWWSYY and QGS. The CDR3 loop is CALGEKNSRTENSLLGDTHRDPKLIF. Here the CDR3 DNA reads TGTGCTCTTGGGGAAAAAAATTCCCGAACCGAAAATTCACTACTGGGGGATACGCACAGGGACCCCAAACTCATCTTT.

This clone is deemed medium-sized. The chain couples TRDV1 to TRDJ1; 8 bases agree with TRDD2. CDR3 size: 15 residues. The germline CDR1 and CDR2 sequences are TSWWSYY and QGS. The V and J ends lost 5 bases and 7 bases, in that order; junction bases with no gene match: 12. The chain's CDR3 is CALGSNFLHFRKLIF. The CDR3 nucleotides read TGTGCTCTTGGGTCAAACTTCCTACATTTTCGTAAACTCATCTTT.

By sample share, this clone is medium-sized. This chain uses TRAV29/DV5 with TRDJ1; tentatively, D is TRDD2 (6 bases). The CDR3 runs to 17 residues. CDR1 is NSMFDY, CDR2 ISSIKDK, per germline. V gave up 0 bases and J gave up 7 bases, with 25 bases separating them. CDR3 sequence (DNA): TGTGCAGCAAGCGCGAGGGTCCTACCCCCTACTCGAATTAAACTCATCTTT. It specifies CAASARVLPPTRIKLIF.

This clone was observed once. This may stem from a read error, because a much larger clone lies one nucleotide away. The chain has TRDV3 and TRDJ1; 12 bases match TRDD3. V dropped 5 bases and J dropped 1; count of bases not matched to a gene: 38. This CDR3 comprises 25 residues. In germline, CDR1 is TVYSNPD, CDR2 GDNSRS (reference sequence). This CDR3 reads CALTRPSHHETLYWGIPIRTDKLIF. The CDR3 DNA follows: TGTGCCCTCACGCGGCCTTCCCACCATGAAACACTTTACTGGGGGATACCCATACGCACCGATAAACTCATCTTT.

Concerning this clone: This may arise from a read error, as a much more abundant clone is one base away. The same CDR3 also results from other DNA sequences found in this sample. The chain joins TRDV3 to TRDJ1; D is ambiguous. Trimming took 5 bases from V and 5 from J, leaving 9 bases between them. The CDR3 is made up of 10 amino acids. Per the germline V gene, CDR1 is TVYSNPD and CDR2 is GDNSRS (reference sequence). CDR3 loop: CAEGADKLIF. CDR3 sequence (DNA): TGTGCCGAGGGCGCTGATAAACTCATCTTT.

This sequence joins TRDV3 and TRDJ1; 13 bases map to TRDD3. The CDR3 runs 19 residues. The J segment lost 0 bases and the V segment lost 3 bases, leaving 16 bases of the junction unmatched. Germline V gene data show CDR1 as TVYSNPD and CDR2 as GDNSRS (reference sequence). The CDR3 region is CALPLFTGGYALYTDKLIF. The CDR3 DNA reads as TGTGCCTTACCACTTTTTACTGGGGGATACGCCCTGTACACCGATAAACTCATCTTT.

The chain employs TRDV1 and TRDJ1; 9 bases are a match to TRDD3. J was trimmed by 1 base and V by 2 bases; bases with no gene match: 23. The germline CDR1 and CDR2 sequences are TSWWSYY and QGS. The CDR3 contains 22 residues. As DNA, the CDR3 is TGTGCTCTTGGGGAAACCTCCCTGTACTGGGGGAAACGGGGGTTGTCCACCGATAAACTCATCTTT. Translation gives CALGETSLYWGKRGLSTDKLIF.

Judged by abundance, this clone is medium-sized (0.01 to 0.1%). The V gene is TRDV1, the J gene TRDJ1; 11 bases fit TRDD3. Germline CDR1 and CDR2: TSWWSYY and QGS. The J segment lost 0 bases and the V segment lost 0 bases, leaving 21 bases of the junction unmatched. This CDR3 region has 23 residues. CDR3 nucleotides: TGTGCTCTTGGGGAACTAGGACCGCTTCCCAACTGGGGGATATTGATGGACACCGATAAACTCATCTTT. Translating gives CALGELGPLPNWGILMDTDKLIF.

By share, this clone ranks as medium-sized. This chain links TRDV1 with TRDJ1, with D perhaps matching TRDD2 or TRDD3 (9 bases each). The ends were cut back, 4 bases at V and 0 bases at J, with 27 bases in the middle. The CDR3 loop spans 20 amino acids. Germline lookup yields CDR1 TSWWSYY and CDR2 QGS. CDR3 sequence reads: CALGAFLPMTGGGHTDKLIF. The CDR3 coding sequence is TGTGCTCTTGGGGCCTTCCTACCCATGACTGGGGGAGGTCACACCGATAAACTCATCTTT.